This TCR beta chain was obtained from a study of molecular identifiers for immune sequencing clone quantification. The germline CDR1 and CDR2 sequences are MDHEN and SYDVKM. CDR3 length: 14 residues. Study outcomes and limitations: Investigators reportedly could detect spiked Jurkat TCR RNA from one cell among over 900,000 naive cells.

MiXCR, run by TCRdb on the PCR reads, gives a single entry per CDR3 protein. The profile covers about 19,000 distinct CDR3 sequences, with about a fifth appearing a single time and about 6.4% taken by the ten largest. This clonotype was observed at least ten times. Its specificity is not known. A junction boundary mismatches the germline segment, possibly from a read error. The receptor was isolated from a human donor in good health. Some libraries in this study had Jurkat cell RNA spiked in. The sequencing sample was made of naive CD8+ T cells from blood, with Jurkat cell RNA spiked in. Subset defined: FACS-sorted CD8+CD4-CCR7+CD45RA+ naive T cells. The chain links TRBV28 to TRBJ2-7; D may be TRBD1 or TRBD2 (5 bases each). The CDR3 nucleotides are TGTGTCAGCAGTTTTGGGGGAGTAGGTTACGAGCAGTACTTC. Protein: CVSSFGGVGYEQYF.